Listed below are T cell receptor beta chains from one sample, sequenced in a study of T cell repertoires in cytomegalovirus infection. MiXCR, run by TCRdb on the reads, gives a single entry per CDR3 protein. The table records about 500,000 distinct CDR3 sequences, 30% to 40% of them present only once. What these receptors recognize is not known. This specimen was cultured PBMCs, taken from culture after CMV antigen stimulation. The receptors derive from a human donor in good health (CMV status not recorded). Some clones in this sample may be carry-over from other donors' samples. CDR3s include the opening cysteine and the closing phenylalanine or tryptophan.

>TRBJ2-4|12|TRBV7-6
CASSLNRERPYF
>TRBJ2-3|16|TRBV20-1
CSARETDKPFTDTQYF
>TRBJ2-7|17|TRBV28
CASSLGRWGTVSYEQYF
>TRBJ1-5|17|TRBV19
CASSSATGRANYQPQHF
>TRBJ2-1|16|TRBV6-2/TRBV6-3
CASSYGAGVPHNEQFF
>TRBJ2-1|17|TRBV6-5
CASSYSPSGYSYNEQFF
>TRBJ1-1|15|TRBV12-3/TRBV12-4
CASRGVSLENTEAFF
>TRBJ1-3|15|TRBV6-5
CASSYGQLSGNTIYF
>TRBJ1-5|13|TRBV6-6
CASVSEGNQPQHF
>TRBJ1-2|14|TRBV7-2
CASSRIGQGEGYTF
>TRBJ2-1|15|TRBV12-3/TRBV12-4
CASSLVSSPYNEQFF
>TRBJ2-2|17|TRBV7-3
CASSLNPAPGTTGELFF
>TRBJ2-2|15|TRBV7-2
CASSLLMGRVGELFF
>TRBJ2-1|16|TRBV4-3
CASSRRTSGSEDEQFF
>TRBJ1-5|13|TRBV6-1
CASSKDRNQPQHF
>TRBJ2-1|16|TRBV5-6
CASSLGAASSYNEQFF
>TRBJ2-2|17|TRBV11-3
CASSWDRGLGNTGELFF
>TRBJ1-1|13|TRBV6-2/TRBV6-3
CASKNRMNTEAFF
>TRBJ2-7|14|TRBV5-1
CATRRTSGAYEQYF
>TRBJ2-5|13|TRBV7-3
CASRLGSGETQYF
>TRBJ2-4|15|TRBV20-1
CSAPRTSGSGDIQYF
>TRBJ1-1|11|TRBV20-1
CSAGLYTEAFF
>TRBJ1-5|14|TRBV7-2
CASSWPQGDVAQHF
>TRBJ1-1|15|TRBV11-3
CASSSGQGWDTEAFF
>TRBJ1-3|15|TRBV6-1
CASSYGQADRNTIYF
>TRBJ2-1|15|TRBV24-1
CATSAFQHNYNEQFF